Below are 20 T cell receptor beta chains sequenced from a single sample in a study of CD8 T cells in ankylosing spondylitis. The study, taken as a whole, reports: Seemingly characteristic of ankylosing spondylitis blood was a TCR beta motif consisting of about 8 highly homologous variants.

From the 5' RACE reads, TCRdb called clonotypes with MiXCR, one entry per CDR3 protein. The sample carries around 140,000 distinct CDR3 sequences, roughly 17% recorded once. Their cognate antigens are unknown. Source material: blood, either unsorted or a sorted T cell fraction (not recorded which). The receptors were sampled from a male donor with ankylosing spondylitis.

V gene TRBV12-3 or TRBV12-4 combines with J gene TRBJ2-1, with unresolved D. Trimming shortened V by 5 bases and J by 3 bases, and 8 bases separated the two germline ends. This CDR3 contains 13 residues. CDR3 region: CASSPGGYNEQFF. The CDR3 bases are TGTGCCAGCAGTCCGGGCGGCTACAATGAGCAGTTCTTC.

This clonotype was found a few times. The chain has TRBV12-3 or TRBV12-4 and TRBJ1-2; 8 bases are a match to TRBD1. V trimming: 5 bases; J trimming: 4 bases; junction bases outside the gene matches: 3. The CDR3 covers 13 residues. The DNA for the CDR3 is TGTGCCAGCAGTCTCAGGGGGCTCTATGGCTACACCTTC. This gives the protein CASSLRGLYGYTF.

The rearrangement links TRBV6-1 to TRBJ2-7; 9 nucleotides line up with TRBD2. CDR1 and CDR2 from the germline V gene are MNHNS and SASEGT. The CDR3 loop spans 15 amino acids. The trim removed 8 bases at V and 2 bases at J, leaving 10 bases unmatched. The CDR3 nucleotides read TGTGCCAGCTGTAATTTAGCGGGAGAAGCCTACGAGCAGTACTTC. Amino acid sequence: CASCNLAGEAYEQYF.

The chain recombines TRBV20-1 with TRBJ2-1; D gene unclear. Trimming removed 6 bases from V and 6 bases from J, with 12 bases in between. This CDR3 comprises 12 residues. Germline CDR1 is DFQATT and CDR2 is SNEGSKA (reference sequence). This CDR3 reads CSADGLGNEQFF. In DNA, the CDR3 is TGCAGTGCCGATGGCCTAGGCAATGAGCAGTTCTTC.

This clonotype appeared a single time. This rearrangement joins TRBV7-8 to TRBJ2-1; the D gene is possibly TRBD1 (6 bases). V lost 4 bases and J 6 bases, leaving 22 bases between the germline ends. This CDR3 has 17 amino acids. The germline V gene has CDR1 SGHVS and CDR2 FQNEAQ. CDR3 bases: TGTGCCAGCAGCTCTGGTCCCCCGCAGGGGATCGTCAATGAGCAGTTCTTC. Residues: CASSSGPPQGIVNEQFF.

In its sample, this clonotype was seen a few times. This chain links TRBV20-1 with TRBJ2-7; 7 bases map to TRBD2. The CDR3 sequence is 16 residues long. J lost 0 bases, V lost 0 bases, and 8 bases had no gene match. Germline CDR1 is DFQATT and CDR2 is SNEGSKA (reference sequence). CDR3 region: CSARDREREGSYEQYF. CDR3 bases: TGCAGTGCTAGAGACCGGGAGCGGGAAGGCTCCTACGAGCAGTACTTC.

In its sample, this clonotype was seen a few times. The CDR3 spells CASSLVQLGTEAFF. DNA for the CDR3: TGTGCCAGCAGCTTAGTGCAGTTGGGCACTGAAGCTTTCTTT. This chain connects TRBV13 to TRBJ1-1, with D hard to call. This CDR3 has 14 amino acids. V lost 1 base and J lost 4, with 10 bases in between. Per germline, CDR1 PRHDT and CDR2 FYEKMQ (reference sequence).

This clonotype appeared many times. This chain links TRBV20-1 with TRBJ2-3; TRBD1 aligns across 10 bases. In germline, CDR1 is DFQATT, CDR2 SNEGSKA (reference sequence). This CDR3 has 14 residues. With V trimmed by 3 bases and J by 7 bases, 7 bases remained unmatched. In nucleotides, the CDR3 is TGCAGTGCTAGCTTCCGGGACAGGGGCTATACGCAGTATTTT. It translates to CSASFRDRGYTQYF.

About this clonotype: A read error is possible here, since a much larger clone lies one base away. The chain combines TRBV3-1 with TRBJ2-1, with TRBD2 matching 7 bases. CDR1 and CDR2 from the germline V gene are LGHDT and YNNKEL (reference sequence). This CDR3 comprises 18 residues. In nucleotides, the CDR3 is TGTGCCTGCAGCCAAACTCCGGGACTATCGAGCTCCTACAATGAGCAGTTCTTC. The encoded protein is CACSQTPGLSSSYNEQFF.

The genes are TRBV27 and TRBJ2-7; the match to TRBD1 covers 7 bases. This CDR3 contains 15 residues. Germline loops: CDR1 MNHEY, CDR2 SMNVEV (reference sequence). The V and J ends lost 0 bases and 4 bases, in that order; junction bases with no gene match: 6. The CDR3 here is CASSLSSGQSYEQYF. Written as DNA, the CDR3 is TGTGCCAGCAGTTTATCGTCGGGACAGTCTTACGAGCAGTACTTC.

This chain connects TRBV4-1 to TRBJ1-5, with unresolved D. This CDR3 spans 15 amino acids. Trimming shortened V by 5 bases and J by 0 bases, and 11 bases separated the two germline ends. Germline lookup yields CDR1 MGHRA and CDR2 YSYEKL. CDR3 in amino acids: CASSFGSDSNQPQHF. The CDR3 nucleotides read TGCGCCAGCAGCTTTGGATCGGATAGCAATCAGCCCCAGCATTTT.

Only a few counts were recorded for this clonotype. The chain is built from TRBV28 and TRBJ1-5; D ambiguous. Looked up from germline, CDR1 is MDHEN and CDR2 is SYDVKM. The CDR3 contains 15 residues. V lost 2 bases and J 2 bases, leaving 10 bases between the germline ends. The CDR3: CASSLPNRGNQPQHF. The DNA of the CDR3 is TGTGCCAGCAGTTTACCGAATAGGGGCAATCAGCCCCAGCATTTT.

Concerning this clonotype: A much more abundant neighbour one base away suggests this may be a read error. This chain joins TRBV6-5 and TRBJ2-5, with D hard to call. V was trimmed by 1 base and J by 5 bases, leaving 2 bases between them. CDR1 MNHEY and CDR2 SVGAGI come from the germline V gene. The CDR3 is 11 amino acids. The CDR3 DNA sequence: TGTGCCAGCAGTTACTGGGAGACCCAGTACTTC. This encodes CASSYWETQYF.

The J gene is TRBJ2-2, the V gene TRBV27, with D hard to call. Germline loops: CDR1 MNHEY, CDR2 SMNVEV (reference sequence). V lost 1 base and J lost 6, with 9 bases in between. The CDR3 length is 14 residues. CDR3 nucleotide sequence: TGTGCCAGCAGTTTATTGGGGTCGGCCGGGGAGCTGTTTTTT. Its protein is CASSLLGSAGELFF.

The chain uses TRBV11-2 and TRBJ2-7, with a possible D match to TRBD2 (5 bases). The CDR3 totals 16 residues. CDR1 is SGHAT, CDR2 FQNNGV, per germline. V gave up 2 bases and J gave up 4 bases, with 18 bases separating them. Here the CDR3 reads CASSLSSGIYLYEQYF. The CDR3 DNA follows: TGTGCCAGCAGCTTATCCTCCGGGATCTACCTTTACGAGCAGTACTTC.

This chain uses TRBV2 with TRBJ2-5, with TRBD2 as a possible D gene (6 bases). Trimming pared 9 bases from V and 2 bases from J, leaving 25 bases between. The CDR3 has 17 residues. CDR1 SNHLY and CDR2 FYNNEI come from the germline V gene. CDR3 nucleotides: TGTGCCAGTAACCTAAGGGTCGGCGGGATCGGTCAAGAGACCCAGTACTTC. Translation gives CASNLRVGGIGQETQYF.

The chain employs TRBV7-7 and TRBJ2-2, with D possibly matching TRBD1 (6 bases). Germline lookup yields CDR1 SSHAT and CDR2 FNYEAQ (reference sequence). V lost 4 bases and J 5 bases, leaving 8 bases between the germline ends. CDR3 length equals 13 residues. CDR3 in DNA: TGTGCCAGCAGCTCTACAGGGACCGGGGAGCTGTTTTTT. It specifies CASSSTGTGELFF.

This clonotype was picked up a small number of times. CDR3: CASSYHGPRWETQYF. As DNA, the CDR3 is TGTGCCAGCAGTTACCACGGTCCACGCTGGGAGACCCAGTACTTC. The chain employs TRBV6-5 and TRBJ2-5, with D unresolved. From germline, CDR1 is MNHEY and CDR2 SVGAGI. V dropped 2 bases and J dropped 5 bases, with 15 bases sitting between them. This CDR3 is 15 amino acids long.

This clonotype was counted a few times. The V gene is TRBV5-1, the J gene TRBJ2-1; D uncertain. Germline V CDR1 and CDR2: SGHRS, YFSETQ. Trimming shortened V by 4 bases and J by 0 bases, and 14 bases separated the two germline ends. This CDR3 has 16 amino acids. The CDR3 is CASSPRLLSSYNEQFF. Written as DNA, the CDR3 is TGCGCCAGCAGCCCCCGCCTGCTAAGCTCCTACAATGAGCAGTTCTTC.

V and J are TRBV29-1 and TRBJ1-2; D perhaps matches TRBD1 (5 bases). This CDR3 comprises 12 residues. Trimming pared 6 bases from V and 4 bases from J, leaving 12 bases between. The germline V gene has CDR1 SQVTM and CDR2 ANQGSEA. CDR3 region: CSVADSLYGYTF. The CDR3 region has the DNA TGCAGCGTCGCCGACAGCCTCTATGGCTACACCTTC.